This T cell receptor (beta chain) is drawn from a study of T cells after yellow fever vaccination. Study-level points and caveats: A faster peak, day 5 versus 15, was reached by the weaker secondary response. Shared CD4/CD8 clonotypes were a small share, likely from convergent recombination.

Template switching by 5'RACE produced TCR cDNA, adding a universal primer site and UMIs. TCRdb fed the 5' RACE reads into MiXCR, producing one record per CDR3 protein. The data hold hundreds of thousands of distinct CDR3 sequences, with 12% observed a single time. CDR1 is KGHSH, CDR2 LQKENI, per germline. This CDR3 is built from 12 residues. Trimming left V 3 bases short and J 10 bases short, with 12 bases between. In regard to this clonotype: Antigen: not known.

V is TRBV18 and J is TRBJ2-5; possibly TRBD2 for D (6 bases). Sample: PBMCs, taken on the day of the yellow fever booster vaccination. This receptor was identified in a man aged 25-45 years who received the YFV17D yellow fever vaccine. CDR3 bases: TGTGCCAGCTCACCCCGGGAGAGAGACCAGTACTTC. Translating it yields CASSPRERDQYF.